This T cell receptor (beta chain) was identified during a study of tumor-infiltrating lymphocytes in primary liver carcinoma. The germline V gene has CDR1 MNHEY and CDR2 SVGAGI. V was clipped by 10 bases and J by 4 bases; unmatched bases: 19. CDR3 length equals 16 residues. Regarding the study as a whole: Overlap in tumor-adjacent and tumor-blood pairs fell below that of tumor region pairs.

A primer matching the constant region was used to make TCR beta cDNA from around 550 ng of total RNA. Three-round nested multiplex PCR performed with slightly modified ARM-PCR produced the TCR beta libraries. The first two PCR rounds used TRBV1-TRBV30 forward primers with a C-beta reverse primer, about 10 cycles each. TCRdb ran MiXCR on the multiplex PCR reads and lists one entry per CDR3 protein. The sample lists 20,000 to 25,000 distinct CDR3 sequences, approximately 79% occurring once. Joint extraction of RNA and DNA used about 17-30 mg of bulk tissue that was unsorted. This clonotype was detected only once. Antigen unknown. This CDR3 is missing its conserved last phenylalanine or tryptophan, likely due to a read error.

The source of this sequence is a man aged 35 to 55 with primary liver carcinoma and hepatitis B virus infection. The sequenced sample consisted of liver tumor tissue from sampling region 1. Subset meaning: tumor region T1, superior pole. This chain uses TRBV6-5 with TRBJ2-7; 7 bases align to TRBD1. The CDR3 region has the DNA TGTGCCAACAGGCCCGGACAGGCTGCATCCTTTTACGAGCAGTACTTA. This translates into CANRPGQAASFYEQYL.